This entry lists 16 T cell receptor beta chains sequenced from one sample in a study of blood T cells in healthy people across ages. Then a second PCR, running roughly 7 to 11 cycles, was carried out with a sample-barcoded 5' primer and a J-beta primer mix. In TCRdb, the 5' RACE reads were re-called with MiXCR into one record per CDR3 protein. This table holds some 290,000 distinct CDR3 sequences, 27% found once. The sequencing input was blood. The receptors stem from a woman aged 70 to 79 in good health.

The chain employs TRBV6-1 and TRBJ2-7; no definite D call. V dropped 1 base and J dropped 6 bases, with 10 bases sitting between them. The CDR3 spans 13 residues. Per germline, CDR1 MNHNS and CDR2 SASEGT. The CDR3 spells CASSEEVGPEQYF. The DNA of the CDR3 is TGTGCCAGCAGTGAAGAGGTAGGCCCCGAGCAGTACTTC.

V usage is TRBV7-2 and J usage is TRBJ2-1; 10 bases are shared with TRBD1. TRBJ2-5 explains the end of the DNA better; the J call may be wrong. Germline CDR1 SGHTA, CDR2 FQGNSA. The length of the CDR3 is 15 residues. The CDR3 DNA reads TGTGCCAGCAGCTTAGCGACAGGGGGCATCGAGACCCAGTACTTC. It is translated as CASSLATGGIETQYF.

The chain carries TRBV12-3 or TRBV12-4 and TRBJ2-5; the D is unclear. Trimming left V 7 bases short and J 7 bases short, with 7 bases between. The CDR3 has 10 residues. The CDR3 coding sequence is TGTGCCAGCAATTGGGGGACCCAGTACTTC. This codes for CASNWGTQYF.

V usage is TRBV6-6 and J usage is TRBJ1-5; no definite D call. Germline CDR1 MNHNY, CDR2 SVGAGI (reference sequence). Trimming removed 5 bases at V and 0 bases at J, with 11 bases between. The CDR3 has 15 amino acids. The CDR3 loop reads CASSLAGLSNQPQHF. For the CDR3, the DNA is TGTGCCAGCAGTCTGGCGGGCCTTAGCAATCAGCCCCAGCATTTT.

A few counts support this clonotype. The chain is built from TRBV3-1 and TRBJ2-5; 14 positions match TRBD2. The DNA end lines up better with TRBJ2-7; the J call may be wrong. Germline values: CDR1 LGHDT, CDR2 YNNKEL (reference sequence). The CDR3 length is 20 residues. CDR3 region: CASSQDTGLAGDPLLYEQYF. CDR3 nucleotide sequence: TGTGCCAGCAGCCAAGATACGGGACTAGCGGGAGACCCGCTGCTATACGAGCAGTACTTC.

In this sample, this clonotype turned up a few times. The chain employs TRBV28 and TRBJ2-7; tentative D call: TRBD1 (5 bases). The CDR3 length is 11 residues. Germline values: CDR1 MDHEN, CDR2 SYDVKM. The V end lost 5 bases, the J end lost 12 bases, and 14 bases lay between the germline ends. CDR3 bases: TGTGCCAGCAGTACTCAGCAGGGTTCGTACTTC. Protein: CASSTQQGSYF.

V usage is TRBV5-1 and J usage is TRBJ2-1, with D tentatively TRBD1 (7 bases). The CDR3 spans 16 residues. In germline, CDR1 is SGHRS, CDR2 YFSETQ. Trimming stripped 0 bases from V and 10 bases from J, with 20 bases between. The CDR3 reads CASSLAGGKGTAEQFF. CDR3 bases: TGCGCCAGCAGCTTGGCCGGGGGAAAAGGGACAGCAGAGCAGTTCTTC.

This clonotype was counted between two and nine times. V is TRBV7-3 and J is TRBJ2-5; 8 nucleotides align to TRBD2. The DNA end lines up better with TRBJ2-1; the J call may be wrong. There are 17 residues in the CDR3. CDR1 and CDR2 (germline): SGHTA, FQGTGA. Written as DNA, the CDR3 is TGTGCCAGCAGCTTAATCGGTACTAGCGGAGCGTACAATGAGCAGTTCTTC. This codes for CASSLIGTSGAYNEQFF.

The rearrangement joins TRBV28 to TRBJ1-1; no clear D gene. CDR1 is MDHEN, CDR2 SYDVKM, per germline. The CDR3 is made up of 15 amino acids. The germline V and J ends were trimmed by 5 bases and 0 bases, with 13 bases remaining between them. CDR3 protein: CASSTTRTLNTEAFF. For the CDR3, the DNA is TGTGCCAGCAGTACCACCCGGACCCTGAACACTGAAGCTTTCTTT. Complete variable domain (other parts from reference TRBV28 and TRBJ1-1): DVKVTQSSRYLVKRTGEKVFLECVQDMDHENMFWYRQDPGLGLRLIYFSYDVKMKEKGDIPEGYSVSREKKERFSLILESASTNQTSMYLCASSTTRTLNTEAFFGQGTRLTVV.

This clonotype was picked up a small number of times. The CDR3 region has the DNA TGTGCCAGCAGAGAACCCGGGACTAGTTCCTACGAGCAGTACTTC. It translates to CASREPGTSSYEQYF. The rearrangement links TRBV28 to TRBJ2-7; 8 nucleotides align to TRBD2. V gave up 6 bases and J gave up 1 base; unmatched junction bases: 8. CDR3 length: 15 amino acids. The germline CDR1 and CDR2 sequences are MDHEN and SYDVKM.

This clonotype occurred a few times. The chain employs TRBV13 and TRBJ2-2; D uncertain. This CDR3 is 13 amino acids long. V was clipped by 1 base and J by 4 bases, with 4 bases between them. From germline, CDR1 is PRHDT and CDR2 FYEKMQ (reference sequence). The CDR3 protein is CASSLDRTGELFF. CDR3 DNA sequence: TGTGCCAGCAGCTTAGACCGCACCGGGGAGCTGTTTTTT.

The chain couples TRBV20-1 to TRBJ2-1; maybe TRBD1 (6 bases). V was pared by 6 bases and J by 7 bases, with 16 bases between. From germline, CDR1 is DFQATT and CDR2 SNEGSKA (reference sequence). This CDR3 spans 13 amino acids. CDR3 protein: CSAKSTGTNEQFF. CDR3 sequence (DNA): TGCAGTGCAAAATCGACAGGCACGAATGAGCAGTTCTTC.

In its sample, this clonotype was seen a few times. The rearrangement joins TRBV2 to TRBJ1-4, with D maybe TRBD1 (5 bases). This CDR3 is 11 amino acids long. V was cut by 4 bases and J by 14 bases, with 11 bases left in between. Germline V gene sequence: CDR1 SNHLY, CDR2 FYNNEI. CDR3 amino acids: CASSGQRGLFF. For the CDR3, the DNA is TGTGCCAGCAGTGGACAGCGGGGCCTGTTTTTT.

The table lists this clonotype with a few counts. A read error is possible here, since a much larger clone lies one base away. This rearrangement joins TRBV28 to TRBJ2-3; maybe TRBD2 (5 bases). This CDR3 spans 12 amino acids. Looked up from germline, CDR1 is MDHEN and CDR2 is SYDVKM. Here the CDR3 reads CASYGNTDTPYF. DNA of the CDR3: TGTGCCAGCTACGGGAACACAGATACGCCGTATTTT.

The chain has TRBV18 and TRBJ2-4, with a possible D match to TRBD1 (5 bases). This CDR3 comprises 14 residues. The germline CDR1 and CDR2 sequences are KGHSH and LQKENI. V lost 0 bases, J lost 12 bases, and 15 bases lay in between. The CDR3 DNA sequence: TGTGCCAGCTCACCACCGAACGGACATCCCGCTCAGTACTTC. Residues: CASSPPNGHPAQYF.

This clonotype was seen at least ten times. The CDR3 loop is CASSALARAEQYF. CDR3 nucleotide sequence: TGTGCCAGCAGCGCTTTGGCCAGGGCCGAGCAGTACTTC. The chain is built from TRBV7-6 and TRBJ2-5; TRBD1 is a possible D gene (5 bases). The end of the DNA aligns better with TRBJ2-7, so the J call may be wrong. Germline CDR1 is SGHVS and CDR2 is FNYEAQ. CDR3 size: 13 residues.